This passage covers 30 T cell receptor beta chains from one sample sequenced in a study of blood T cell repertoires in COVID-19 (dated by TCRdb to between 2020 and 2021). The library was prepared using the immunoSEQ multiplex PCR assay. In TCRdb, the immuneACCESS table is reduced to in-frame sequences with V and J assigned. These tables do not hold every clone; where another copy was compared, an unresolved V gene accounts for under half, and the others remain unexplained. The sample has 150,000 to 180,000 clones on record, 75% to 80% of them singletons. Together, the top ten hold 1.5% to 2% of the sample. The sequenced sample consisted of peripheral blood. These receptors were obtained from a man aged 80 or over with acute or convalescent COVID-19.

The chain carries TRBV6-6 and TRBJ2-7, with D possibly matching TRBD1 (5 bases). The germline CDR1 and CDR2 sequences are MNHNY and SVGAGI (reference sequence). V lost 7 bases and J lost 4, with 14 bases in between. This CDR3 spans 13 amino acids. CDR3 loop: CASKGQRPYEQYV. The CDR3 DNA reads TGTGCCAGCAAGGGGCAAAGGCCTTACGAGCAGTACGTC.

This sequence joins TRBV7-3 and TRBJ2-2; TRBD2 agrees at 13 bases. This CDR3 comprises 18 residues. V lost 1 base to trimming and J lost 4 bases; unmatched junction nucleotides: 6. Germline lookup yields CDR1 SGHTA and CDR2 FQGTGA. The CDR3 loop is CASSLKGTSGVSTGELFF. The CDR3 DNA follows: TGTGCCAGCAGCTTAAAGGGGACTAGCGGGGTGTCCACCGGGGAGCTGTTTTTT.

The gene calls are TRBV11-3 and TRBJ2-7; tentative D call: TRBD1 (5 bases). The CDR3 extends over 14 amino acids. Deletions cut 5 bases from V and 0 bases from J, with 11 bases between. The germline gives CDR1 SGHNT, CDR2 YENEEA. CDR3 in DNA: TGTGCCAGCAGCCTCAAGGGGAACTCCTACGAGCAGTACTTC. Translation: CASSLKGNSYEQYF.

This rearrangement joins TRBV5-4 to TRBJ1-4; TRBD1 matches 7 bases. This CDR3 has 14 residues. Trimming cost V 4 bases and J 3 bases; bases outside gene matches: 3. Germline V gene data show CDR1 as SGHNT and CDR2 as YYREEE (reference sequence). The CDR3 DNA reads as TGTGCCAGCAGCCCGGGACAGCCTAATGAAAAACTGTTTTTT. Translated, it gives CASSPGQPNEKLFF.

The chain employs TRBV18 and TRBJ1-3; unclear D gene. In germline, CDR1 is KGHSH, CDR2 LQKENI. The CDR3 runs to 14 residues. The ends were cut back, 1 base at V and 4 bases at J, with 8 bases in the middle. CDR3 DNA sequence: TGTGCCAGCTCACCACGGGAGCTGGGAAACACCATATATTTT. Residues: CASSPRELGNTIYF.

The count of this clone is one. The chain is built from TRBV4-3 and TRBJ2-7; 7 positions agree with TRBD2. Germline CDR1 is LGHNA and CDR2 is YSLEER. This CDR3 is 15 amino acids long. The V segment lost 0 bases and the J segment 3 bases; nucleotides outside the gene matches: 5. The chain's CDR3 is CASSQDHGDYYEQYF. In DNA, the CDR3 is TGCGCCAGCAGCCAAGATCATGGGGACTACTACGAGCAGTACTTC.

This rearrangement joins TRBV21-1 to TRBJ1-5; TRBD1, the D gene given by the table, was not confirmed from the DNA. TRBV21-1 is classified as a pseudogene. The CDR3 consists of 16 residues. CDR3 protein: CASSNKGTGVNQPQHF. The CDR3 DNA sequence: TGTGCCAGCAGCAACAAGGGGACAGGGGTCAATCAGCCCCAGCATTTT.

J is TRBJ1-2 and V is TRBV9, with 11 bases identical to TRBD1. This CDR3 has 15 residues. Germline V CDR1 and CDR2: SGDLS, YYNGEE. V lost 3 bases to trimming and J lost 6 bases; unmatched junction nucleotides: 7. The CDR3 loop reads CASSAWDRGIDGYTF. DNA of the CDR3: TGTGCCAGCAGCGCCTGGGACAGGGGGATTGATGGCTACACCTTC. Supplemented by reference TRBV9 and TRBJ1-2, the full variable domain reads DSGVTQTPKHLITATGQRVTLRCSPRSGDLSVYWYQQSLDQGLQFLIQYYNGEERAKGNILERFSAQQFPDLHSELNLSSLELGDSALYFCASSAWDRGIDGYTFGSGTRLTVV.

The CDR3 is CATKNGQKNTEAFF. For the CDR3, the DNA is TGTGCCACCAAGAATGGACAAAAGAACACTGAAGCTTTCTTT. V usage is TRBV15 and J usage is TRBJ1-1; tentatively, D is TRBD1 (5 bases). V lost 7 bases and J lost 1, with 13 bases in between. In germline, CDR1 is LNHNV, CDR2 YYDKDF (reference sequence). The CDR3 contains 14 residues.

This clone has more than one count but fewer than ten. The chain couples TRBV9 to TRBJ2-1, with TRBD2 matching 13 bases. CDR1 is SGDLS and CDR2 is YYNGEE in the germline V gene. CDR3 size: 15 residues. V lost 4 bases and J lost 10; bases outside the gene matches: 8. CDR3 sequence (DNA): TGTGCCAGCAGCCCCTCGGGGACTAGCGGGGACGAGCAGTTCTTC. Translating gives CASSPSGTSGDEQFF.

This clone showed up just once. This chain joins TRBV7-9 and TRBJ1-3; D not resolved. Trimming left V 5 bases short and J 4 bases short, with 12 bases between. The germline V gene encodes CDR1 SEHNR and CDR2 FQNEAQ (reference sequence). This CDR3 has 14 amino acids. CDR3 sequence (DNA): TGTGCCAGCAGCCATGACGGAGGAGGAAACACCATATATTTT. Translated: CASSHDGGGNTIYF.

This sequence joins TRBV10-3 and TRBJ2-5; D possibly corresponds to TRBD1 (6 bases). The CDR3 extends over 14 amino acids. With 0 bases removed from V and 4 bases from J, the gap between germline ends came to 9 bases. Germline lookup yields CDR1 ENHRY and CDR2 SYGVKD. DNA for the CDR3: TGTGCCATCAGTGAGTCACAGGGAAGAGAGACCCAGTACTTC. It is translated as CAISESQGRETQYF.

The rearrangement uses TRBV10-2 and TRBJ1-2, with 9 nucleotides matching TRBD1. The CDR3 length is 15 residues. CDR1 and CDR2 (germline): WSHSY, SAAADI. Losses at the gene ends were 4 bases for V and 3 bases for J; bases not matched to a gene: 6. In DNA form, the CDR3 reads TGCGCCAGCAGTGTCAAACAGGGGGCCGACTATGGCTACACCTTC. Its translation: CASSVKQGADYGYTF.

The chain links TRBV15 to TRBJ2-5, with 7 positions matching TRBD1. V was pared by 1 base and J by 2 bases, with 4 bases of the junction left unmatched. The CDR3 has 15 residues. Germline CDR1 reads LNHNV; CDR2 reads YYDKDF (reference sequence). The CDR3 here is CATSRAQGRQETQYF. The CDR3 DNA reads TGTGCCACCAGCAGAGCACAGGGGCGTCAAGAGACCCAGTACTTC.

The V and J genes are TRBV24-1 and TRBJ1-4; 7 bases map to TRBD1. The length of the CDR3 is 17 residues. With 3 bases clipped from V and 0 bases from J, the junction kept 6 bases outside the gene matches. CDR1 KGHDR and CDR2 SFDVKD come from the germline V gene. The CDR3 nucleotides read TGTGCCACCAGTGATCGGGACAGATTTGCAACTAATGAAAAACTGTTTTTT. It encodes CATSDRDRFATNEKLFF.

The chain has TRBV29-1 and TRBJ2-2; D is ambiguous. The V end was cut by 7 bases, the J end by 1 base, with 4 bases between. This CDR3 has 11 residues. In germline, CDR1 is SQVTM, CDR2 ANQGSEA. In DNA, the CDR3 is TGCAGCGCCAGGAACACCGGGGAGCTGTTTTTT. It translates to CSARNTGELFF.

V is TRBV7-3 and J is TRBJ2-1; the D gene is possibly TRBD2 (6 bases). The V gene lost 2 bases and the J gene lost 0 bases, with 8 bases spanning the gap. CDR1 and CDR2 from the germline V gene are SGHTA and FQGTGA. This CDR3 has 15 amino acids. The CDR3 is CASSLEGGSYNEQFF. The CDR3 DNA reads TGTGCCAGCAGCTTAGAGGGAGGCTCCTACAATGAGCAGTTCTTC. The variable domain in full, completed from reference TRBV7-3 and TRBJ2-1, reads GAGVSQTPSNKVTEKGKYVELRCDPISGHTALYWYRQSLGQGPEFLIYFQGTGAADDSGLPNDRFFAVRPEGSVSTLKIQRTERGDSAVYLCASSLEGGSYNEQFFGPGTRLTVL.

The rearrangement links TRBV7-8 to TRBJ1-1; 10 nucleotides line up with TRBD1. The germline gives CDR1 SGHVS, CDR2 FQNEAQ. This CDR3 is 17 amino acids long. V was pared by 1 base and J by 4 bases, with 9 bases of the junction left unmatched. CDR3 sequence (DNA): TGTGCCAGCAGCTTAGGGACGGGACAGGGGAGGGGCACTGAAGCTTTCTTT. This sequence encodes CASSLGTGQGRGTEAFF.

This sequence joins TRBV3-1 (or the pseudogene TRBV3-2) and TRBJ1-5; tentatively, D is TRBD1 (6 bases). Germline CDR1 and CDR2: LGHDT and YNNKEL (reference sequence). CDR3 length: 14 amino acids. The V end was cut by 4 bases, the J end by 4 bases, with 11 bases between. The CDR3 sequence is CASSPQGRNQPQHF. CDR3 in DNA: TGTGCCAGCAGCCCACAGGGTCGGAATCAGCCCCAGCATTTT.

This clone was observed a handful of times. The chain combines TRBV2 with TRBJ1-1; 9 bases are a match to TRBD1. V shed 6 bases, J shed 1 base, and the junction held 3 bases outside the gene matches. The CDR3 is made up of 14 amino acids. Germline V CDR1 and CDR2: SNHLY, FYNNEI. The CDR3 DNA sequence: TGTGCCAGCAGGGGGACAGGGTGGAACACTGAAGCTTTCTTT. It encodes CASRGTGWNTEAFF.

This clone was detected only once. The chain is built from TRBV5-1 and TRBJ2-5; TRBD2 matches at 10 bases. V lost 5 bases, J lost 9 bases, and 19 bases stayed unmatched. From germline, CDR1 is SGHRS and CDR2 YFSETQ. The CDR3 loop spans 17 amino acids. The CDR3 is CASRISGGYAQRGAQYF. The CDR3 DNA reads TGCGCCAGCAGAATTAGCGGGGGGTACGCCCAAAGGGGGGCCCAGTACTTC.

This clone is deemed medium-sized (0.01 to 0.1%). This rearrangement joins TRBV10-2 to TRBJ2-1, with D perhaps TRBD2 (6 bases). CDR1 WSHSY and CDR2 SAAADI come from the germline V gene. V was trimmed by 4 bases and J by 9 bases, leaving 13 bases between them. The length of the CDR3 is 13 residues. The CDR3 nucleotides are TGCGCCAGCAGTGCCCCGGGGGTGGGTGAGCAGTTCTTC. This codes for CASSAPGVGEQFF.

The gene calls are TRBV19 and TRBJ2-3, with 10 bases fitting TRBD1. Germline-derived CDR1 and CDR2 are LNHDA and SQIVND (reference sequence). This CDR3 comprises 15 residues. V shed 7 bases and J 3 bases; nucleotides not matched to a gene: 7. CDR3 loop: CASTGTGDPTDTQYF. As DNA, the CDR3 is TGTGCCAGTACCGGGACAGGGGACCCTACAGATACGCAGTATTTT.

The chain recombines TRBV7-2 with TRBJ2-7, with TRBD1 matching 9 bases. The CDR3 is 14 residues long. Germline V CDR1 and CDR2: SGHTA, FQGNSA. V gave up 5 bases and J gave up 2 bases; unmatched junction bases: 4. The chain's CDR3 is CASSLRQGAYEQYF. DNA for the CDR3: TGTGCCAGCAGCCTAAGACAGGGGGCCTACGAGCAGTACTTC.

This clone was seen a single time. The chain joins TRBV2 to TRBJ1-1; TRBD1 agrees at 12 bases. Unmatched junction bases numbered 2, after V lost 8 bases and J lost 1 base. The CDR3 length is 14 residues. The germline gives CDR1 SNHLY, CDR2 FYNNEI. CDR3 loop: CASGDRGPNTEAFF. The CDR3 coding sequence is TGTGCCAGCGGGGACAGGGGGCCGAACACTGAAGCTTTCTTT.

This clone showed up just once. The chain combines TRBV3-1 (or the pseudogene TRBV3-2) with TRBJ2-5; D uncertain. Between the trimmed V and J ends, which lost 7 bases and 7 bases, there was a span of 16 bases. Germline-derived CDR1 and CDR2 are LGHDT and YNNKEL (reference sequence). The CDR3 extends over 13 amino acids. Written as DNA, the CDR3 is TGTGCCAGCACCCCCCCTGCGGAGCGGACCCAGTACTTC. This translates into CASTPPAERTQYF.

V is TRBV10-1 and J is TRBJ2-2; the match to TRBD1 covers 9 bases. Germline trimming cut 5 bases from V and 1 base from J; bases unmatched to any gene: 2. The germline gives CDR1 WNHNN, CDR2 SYGVQD (reference sequence). There are 15 residues in the CDR3. The CDR3 nucleotides read TGCGCCAGCAGTTCGGACAGGGGGAACACCGGGGAGCTGTTTTTT. Protein sequence: CASSSDRGNTGELFF.

J is TRBJ2-1 and V is TRBV29-1, with 11 bases aligning to TRBD2. V gave up 4 bases and J gave up 10 bases; unmatched junction bases: 6. CDR1 and CDR2 (germline): SQVTM, ANQGSEA. The CDR3 runs 13 residues. CDR3 DNA sequence: TGCAGCGTTGGTATTAGCGGGGGGGACGAGCAGTTCTTC. It encodes CSVGISGGDEQFF.

The V and J genes are TRBV29-1 and TRBJ2-5; a possible D gene is TRBD2 (7 bases). Germline loops: CDR1 SQVTM, CDR2 ANQGSEA. V was clipped by 0 bases and J by 5 bases, with 13 bases between them. CDR3 length: 14 residues. CDR3 sequence (DNA): TGCAGCGTTGAAGACTGGGGGGGCTCGGAGACCCAGTACTTC. Translated: CSVEDWGGSETQYF.

J is TRBJ2-2 and V is TRBV19; tentatively, D is TRBD1 (5 bases). The CDR3 covers 14 residues. The V end was cut by 1 base, the J end by 3 bases, with 6 bases between. Germline CDR1 and CDR2: LNHDA and SQIVND (reference sequence). CDR3 sequence (DNA): TGTGCCAGTAGTATAGGGGGCTACACCGGGGAGCTGTTTTTT. The encoded protein is CASSIGGYTGELFF.